The T cell receptor beta chain described here comes from a study of technical replicates of blood from a few donors. Repertoires were generated with immunoSEQ multiplex PCR, while TCRdb's copy carries only in-frame clones and drops some. Seen here are approximately 81,000 clones, about 81% observed once, and the top ten hold around 4%. With 0 bases removed from V and 2 bases from J, the gap between germline ends came to 9 bases. This CDR3 spans 15 amino acids. Per the germline V gene, CDR1 is LGHNA and CDR2 is YSLEER. Sequencing was carried out using PBMCs. This clonotype was sampled from a human donor in good health. Some clones in this sample may be carry-over from other donors' samples. The J gene is TRBJ2-3, the V gene TRBV4-3; TRBD2 might be the D (6 bases). The CDR3 DNA reads TGCGCCAGCAGCCAAGATAGCGGCTTCACAGATACGCAGTATTTT. It specifies CASSQDSGFTDTQYF.